This entry lists 16 T cell receptor beta chains sequenced from one sample in a study of glioma-infiltrating T cells. The iRepertoire nested amplicon-rescue multiplex PCR amplified TCR alpha and beta CDR3s from RNA. TCRdb itself ran the multiplex PCR reads through MiXCR, one entry per CDR3 protein. The sample holds some 130,000 distinct CDR3 sequences, approximately 24% seen once. Sequencing input: glioma tissue, nonneoplastic brain tissue, or PBMCs (not recorded which). Every receptor here comes from a human donor with low-grade glioma or glioblastoma, undergoing nonglioma brain surgery, or in good health (not recorded which).

This clonotype appeared many times. V is TRBV7-2 and J is TRBJ1-1; D ambiguous. Trimming pared 1 base from V and 1 base from J, leaving 13 bases between. CDR1 and CDR2 (germline): SGHTA, FQGNSA. The CDR3 length is 16 residues. The CDR3 sequence: CASSLGATMKNTEAFF. In DNA, the CDR3 is TGTGCCAGCAGCTTAGGAGCAACTATGAAGAACACTGAAGCTTTCTTT.

This clonotype was detected only a few times. The rearrangement links TRBV24-1 to TRBJ1-1; possibly TRBD1 for D (6 bases). Germline V gives CDR1 KGHDR, CDR2 SFDVKD. The CDR3 loop spans 14 amino acids. The ends were cut back, 5 bases at V and 1 base at J, with 10 bases in the middle. The CDR3 spells CATSGTTGNTEAFF. In nucleotides, the CDR3 is TGTGCCACCAGTGGCACGACAGGGAACACTGAAGCTTTCTTT.

CDR3 bases: TGCAGTGCTAGAGATCCTAGCGGGGGGGTCGGACAGCAGTTCTTC. Encoded protein: CSARDPSGGVGQQFF. The gene calls are TRBV20-1 and TRBJ2-1; 12 bases match TRBD2. Looked up from germline, CDR1 is DFQATT and CDR2 is SNEGSKA (reference sequence). Unmatched junction bases numbered 8, after V lost 0 bases and J lost 11 bases. This CDR3 contains 15 residues.

This clonotype has at least ten counts. The chain employs TRBV20-1 and TRBJ2-1; 10 nucleotides agree with TRBD2. Unmatched junction bases numbered 2, after V lost 4 bases and J lost 2 bases. Germline assignment: CDR1 DFQATT and CDR2 SNEGSKA (reference sequence). CDR3 length: 14 amino acids. CDR3 residues: CSAISGGTYNEQFF. The CDR3 DNA follows: TGCAGTGCTATTAGCGGGGGGACCTACAATGAGCAGTTCTTC.

In its sample, this clonotype was seen a few times. The J gene is TRBJ1-2, the V gene TRBV6-2 or TRBV6-3, with D possibly matching TRBD1 (6 bases). The CDR3 has 15 residues. Germline V lookup: CDR1 MNHEY, CDR2 SVGEGT. V gave up 0 bases and J gave up 8 bases, with 16 bases separating them. CDR3 sequence (DNA): TGTGCCAGCAGTTACTCCGGACAGTTCGTTAAGGGCTACACCTTC. This sequence encodes CASSYSGQFVKGYTF.

This clonotype has only a few counts. The CDR3 bases are TGCAGTGCTACCGACTACAGGGGTAGGAGCTACAATGAGCAGTTCTTC. Encoded protein: CSATDYRGRSYNEQFF. The genes are TRBV20-1 and TRBJ2-1; 7 bases are shared with TRBD1. V lost 4 bases, J lost 3 bases, and 12 bases stayed unmatched. Germline CDR1 DFQATT, CDR2 SNEGSKA (reference sequence). The CDR3 length is 16 residues.

Ten or more counts support this clonotype. The V gene is TRBV2, the J gene TRBJ2-7, with 10 bases matching TRBD2. This CDR3 region has 13 residues. Germline V gene lookup returns CDR1 SNHLY and CDR2 FYNNEI. Trimming took 8 bases from V and 2 from J; bases not matched to a gene: 3. The CDR3 loop is CASGLAGAYEQYV. In DNA form, the CDR3 reads TGTGCCAGCGGGCTAGCGGGGGCCTACGAGCAGTACGTC.

As to this clonotype: A much larger clone lies one base from this, so it may be a read error. The CDR3 DNA sequence: TGTGCCAGCAGGGGGACAGCTGATGAGCGGTTCTTC. Translating it yields CASRGTADERFF. J is TRBJ2-1 and V is TRBV7-9, with 7 nucleotides matching TRBD1. Germline V gene data show CDR1 as SEHNR and CDR2 as FQNEAQ (reference sequence). This CDR3 region has 12 residues. Variable domain in full (rest from reference TRBV7-9 and TRBJ2-1): DTGVSQNPRHKITKRGQNVTFRCDPISEHNRLYWYRQTLGQGPEFLTYFQNEAQLEKSRLLSDRFSAERPKGSFSTLEIQRTEQGDSAMYLCASRGTADERFFGPGTRLTVL.

The rearrangement joins TRBV2 to TRBJ2-1; D is possibly TRBD1 (5 bases). V was clipped by 3 bases and J by 6 bases, with 12 bases between them. Germline values: CDR1 SNHLY, CDR2 FYNNEI. This CDR3 region has 14 residues. The CDR3, as DNA: TGTGCCAGCAGTGATTTTGCAGGGCTCAATGAGCAGTTCTTC. Translating gives CASSDFAGLNEQFF.

This clonotype was recorded a few times. The chain recombines TRBV28 with TRBJ2-7, with D possibly matching TRBD1 (6 bases). The germline V gene encodes CDR1 MDHEN and CDR2 SYDVKM. This CDR3 is built from 14 residues. Trimming took off 5 bases at V and 0 bases at J, with 11 bases between the two ends. The CDR3 sequence: CASSLSRGSYEQYV. The DNA of the CDR3 is TGTGCCAGCAGTCTCTCCAGGGGCTCCTACGAGCAGTACGTC.

This clonotype was seen only a few times. The chain couples TRBV19 to TRBJ2-3; 12 bases align to TRBD2. The germline CDR1 and CDR2 sequences are LNHDA and SQIVND (reference sequence). This CDR3 contains 13 residues. J was trimmed by 5 bases and V by 7 bases; bases with no gene match: 1. CDR3 loop: CASTTSGGDTQYF. CDR3 nucleotide sequence: TGTGCCAGTACGACTAGCGGGGGAGATACGCAGTATTTT.

The chain employs TRBV6-1 and TRBJ2-1; possible D gene TRBD2, 6 bases. The V and J ends lost 3 bases and 8 bases respectively, with 17 bases between them. CDR1 and CDR2 (germline): MNHNS, SASEGT. The CDR3 runs to 15 residues. CDR3 nucleotides: TGTGCCAGCAGTGACCGGGACTCCCGCCCCCATGAGCAGTTCTTC. It encodes CASSDRDSRPHEQFF.

The sample holds a few counts of this clonotype. Written as DNA, the CDR3 is TGTGCCAGCAGTTACGGGCCACGGGACATTCAGTACTTC. This encodes CASSYGPRDIQYF. This chain connects TRBV6-6 to TRBJ2-4; no definite D call. V shed 2 bases and J shed 8 bases, with 10 bases lying between them. CDR3 length: 13 residues. Germline CDR1 MNHNY, CDR2 SVGAGI (reference sequence).

The rearrangement links TRBV19 to TRBJ1-2, with TRBD1 as a possible D gene (5 bases). CDR3 length: 17 amino acids. The V and J ends lost 2 bases and 10 bases respectively, with 26 bases between them. Germline V gene lookup returns CDR1 LNHDA and CDR2 SQIVND (reference sequence). The CDR3 spells CASSISVRAGRVLDYTF. In nucleotides, the CDR3 is TGTGCCAGTAGTATAAGTGTGCGGGCAGGGAGAGTACTCGACTACACCTTC.

The table lists this clonotype with many counts. This chain connects TRBV6-1 to TRBJ2-1; TRBD2 agrees at 7 bases. V shed 6 bases and J 10 bases; nucleotides not matched to a gene: 9. The germline CDR1 and CDR2 sequences are MNHNS and SASEGT. This CDR3 has 13 amino acids. The CDR3 DNA is TGTGCCAGCAGGTGGGCGGGGGAAGGCGAGCAGTTCTTC. Amino acids: CASRWAGEGEQFF.

This clonotype was observed many times. The chain employs TRBV19 and TRBJ2-1; D gene ambiguous. Germline V gene data show CDR1 as LNHDA and CDR2 as SQIVND (reference sequence). V lost 7 bases to trimming and J lost 1 base, with 14 bases between them. This CDR3 has 15 residues. DNA for the CDR3: TGTGCCAGTACCCCGCCCTTGGGGTCCTACAATGAGCAGTTCTTC. Translating it yields CASTPPLGSYNEQFF.